The rows below give T cell receptor beta chains drawn from one sample of a study of blood T cell repertoires in COVID-19. Here immunoSEQ multiplex PCR was the method, and the copy in TCRdb shows in-frame clones only, minus some. This table holds 100,000 to 150,000 clones, around 89% found once. What was sequenced was peripheral blood. The receptor set was obtained from a man aged 45-65 years with acute or convalescent COVID-19. Each CDR3 is given with its conserved first and last residue. Fields, in order: V gene, CDR3 protein.

V: TRBV18; CDR3: CASSPPDGGNEKLFF
V: TRBV19; CDR3: CASSIAGGNSYNEQFF
V: TRBV15; CDR3: CATSRDGAGINQPQHF
V: TRBV11-2; CDR3: CASSSLDRPTNYGYTF
V: TRBV6-6; CDR3: CASSIGLETQYF
V: TRBV2; CDR3: CASSFNWGGRDATEAFF
V: TRBV30; CDR3: CAWSVGGTSWEKLFF
V: TRBV4-2; CDR3: CASSQEGEGNQPQHF
V: TRBV12-3/TRBV12-4; CDR3: CASTILANEQFF
V: TRBV7-2; CDR3: CASSSAARDSFYGYTF
V: TRBV6-5; CDR3: CASSRAGGINQPQHF
V: TRBV18; CDR3: CASSPGRDEGWAGYTF
V: TRBV12-3/TRBV12-4; CDR3: CASSKTSGPLKYF
V: TRBV2; CDR3: CASKSGTSGYSGSEQFF
V: TRBV20-1; CDR3: CSASGQGAAGSYNEQFF
V: TRBV11-2; CDR3: CASSLEFFTSGQETQYF
V: TRBV11-1; CDR3: CASSSGQPGQPQHF
V: TRBV9; CDR3: CASTRAVSKTEAFF
V: TRBV12-3/TRBV12-4; CDR3: CASRRGRRYEQYF
V: TRBV29-1; CDR3: CSGRMRGLGYTF
V: TRBV19; CDR3: CASSIDPDQPQHF
V: TRBV6-5; CDR3: CASKGQGAIYEQYF
V: TRBV7-6; CDR3: CASSMDGGYGYTF
V: TRBV14; CDR3: CASSPTASGNTIYF
V: TRBV21-1; CDR3: CASSSPFDRNQPQHF
V: TRBV7-2; CDR3: CASSPQAGTEAFF
V: TRBV12-3/TRBV12-4; CDR3: CASSFGANYGYTF
V: TRBV5-1; CDR3: CASTMSGGAYEQYF
V: TRBV3-1/TRBV3-2; CDR3: CASSQGRPGANVLTF
V: TRBV30; CDR3: CAWTSAGGIGYTF
V: TRBV7-9; CDR3: CASSLVGTRADGELFF
V: TRBV19; CDR3: CASTLGGGRSTEAFF
V: TRBV28; CDR3: CASSLNREAFF
V: TRBV5-5; CDR3: CASTSTRDREADEQFF
V: TRBV28; CDR3: CASTSQGAYTEAFF
V: TRBV6-5; CDR3: CAIRLQLSYNEQFF
V: TRBV29-1; CDR3: CSVGLAGVEGGRQQYF
V: TRBV5-4; CDR3: CASSDPQGARGYTF
V: TRBV9; CDR3: CASSVRDSEHGTQYF
V: TRBV10-2; CDR3: CASASGSNQPQHF